The text below deals with one T cell receptor beta chain. Its antigen is currently not known. Per-base quality was not reported, and no clone a single base away is much larger than it. This entry is derived from a study of cytomegalovirus exposure and HLA in healthy donors (dated by TCRdb to about 2017). Regarding the complete study: In an earlier analysis of fewer than 750 of the donors, about 270 Gb of sequence data and 90 million to 130 million unique TCR beta sequences from 180 million or so T cells were reported. Donor age, sex, ethnicity and CMV serostatus were collected together with the repertoire data. The aim of the study was to test whether cataloging public T cell receptors could identify signatures of past pathogen exposure. An earlier analysis of 587 of the donors applied high-throughput TCR beta sequencing to assess whether each TCR beta V gene segment acted as functional or pseudogenic. Across roughly 420 genotyped donors of the cohort, an average of approximately 220,000 unique TCR beta nucleotide sequences per donor were sequenced, and roughly a sixth of those sequences were non-productive. Every repertoire in the discovery cohort had been generated on one and the same sequencing platform. The number of donors typed differed by locus, with about 629-630 for A, B, C, DRB1 and DQB1, roughly 520 for DQA1, approximately 570 for DPA1, and approximately 470 for DPB1. Because of strong linkage in the cohort, roughly 5 DR-DQ haplotypes were treated as single units for association and clustering. The study profiled the T cell repertoires of about 640 subjects by immunosequencing and related them to cytomegalovirus serostatus. Along with the roughly 670-subject first cohort, a separate validation cohort of more than 90 different subjects was used. To predict cytomegalovirus infection status, the study brought together high-throughput TCR immunosequencing, statistical association of individual TCRs with disease status, and machine learning. A later analysis re-analyzed previously published TCR beta repertoires from 600 to 850 donors and added high-resolution HLA genotyping to study TCR occurrence patterns. Genome-wide SNP genotypes for about 55% of the roughly 670 donors were used in a later genetic analysis, which treated that subset as a discovery cohort. About 330 gigabases of sequencing data and about 92 million unique TCR sequences made up an early release that covered roughly 670 HLA-typed donors. Of the roughly 430 genotyped donors, over 70% fell in the genetic ancestry cluster associated with self-reported Caucasian donors. Both class I and class II loci were covered by HLA typing, at four-digit resolution. The later analysis used no new phenotypic data to find candidate immune exposures, relying instead on TCR beta sequences and their occurrence across donors. What the study reported, not specific to this receptor: According to a later analysis, most CMV-associated TCR beta chains appeared to be HLA-restricted, and the HLA associations seemed to be driven largely by CMV exposure. According to a later analysis, TCR association rates differed among HLA loci, with DRB1 alleles showing the most associated TCRs and HLA-C alleles showing the fewest. Roughly uniform sequencing depth across donors was assumed in presence/absence analyses, although this assumption may not hold. A further reported finding was that TCR beta sequences accurately predicted the HLA-A and HLA-B alleles for most subjects in the first cohort. Across donors, most TCR sequences were observed very rarely, whereas some public TCRs were present in many individuals. When HLA alleles, especially DR and DQ, strongly co-occurred, TCR associations were difficult to assign to individual alleles. The sequencing pipeline was judged likely to have produced a cluster of highly shared sequence variants as a technical artifact. HLA typing was unavailable for some donors at each locus, so association tests used only the typed subset. Only TCR beta chains were sequenced in this cohort, and the absence of alpha or paired-chain data limited detectable features. According to the authors, the approach could potentially be generalized to other disease states and immunological phenotypes. In vitro tests confirmed that three of the cytomegalovirus-associated TCR beta chains recognize cytomegalovirus antigens. Seventeen rarely observed V segments, including chromosome 9 orphons, were excluded from the earlier analysis of approximately 600 of the donors because counts were too low. Correlated functional status among segregating V segments might be attributable to linkage disequilibrium, but an unknown experimental factor could not be ruled out. Specific HLA alleles were associated with some 15,000 TCR beta sequences at a false discovery rate of 0.05 in a later analysis. Because the 87-base-pair reads could not distinguish some IMGT-functional V segments, including TRBV6-2 and TRBV6-3, those segments were excluded. In both the original and validation cohorts, the classifier was reported to diagnose cytomegalovirus status with high specificity and sensitivity. A later analysis reported that several top co-occurrence clusters appeared linked to parvovirus B19, influenza, CMV and Epstein-Barr virus. In a later genetic analysis, a missense DCLRE1C variant was associated with V-gene and J-gene trimming of TCR beta chains, and the association was replicated in an independent cohort. Compared with equally common non-associated chains, HLA-associated TCR beta chains in a later analysis were more clonally expanded and had lower generation probabilities. An earlier analysis of 587 of the donors showed that most TCR beta V segments appeared in productive rearrangements either about 87% or about 30% of the time, which broadly matched IMGT annotations. Compared with the approximately 720-donor mean, donors in an Asian-associated ancestry cluster had fewer N-insertions in productive TCRs, according to a later genetic analysis. Immune exposure information for the cohort was limited to CMV serostatus. A total of 150 or so TCR beta chains were listed by the study as associated with cytomegalovirus.

After removal of 3 bases from V and 1 base from J, the junction retains 1 base not matched to a gene. From the germline V gene (reference sequence), CDR1 is SGHNT and CDR2 is YYREEE. The CDR3 numbers 13 residues from cysteine through phenylalanine. Just CDR3 DNA is preserved here, 39 bases in frame from base 1. Receptor libraries were prepared by the immunoSEQ multiplex PCR assay. A mixture of 60 forward primers for TCR Vbeta segments and 13 reverse primers for TCR Jbeta segments was used in the multiplex PCR. The CDR3 region of rearranged TCR beta genes was amplified from genomic DNA with a multiplex PCR assay. The amplified TCR beta libraries were sequenced on the Illumina HiSeq System as 87-base-pair reads. In the original analysis: A later analysis counted some 74 million unique TCR beta chains across the 550 to 700 repertoires, and roughly 9.9 million of these chains were shared by at least two donors. Raw reads were error-corrected and collapsed into unique sequences with a nearest-neighbor algorithm that merged closely related sequences to remove PCR and sequencing errors. V, D and J gene segments were assigned by aligning CDR3 sequences to IMGT reference sequences. For a sequence to be retained, a match of at least six nucleotides was required to both a V gene segment and a J gene segment. Rearrangements were called productive when the CDR3 lacked stop codons and stayed in frame with V and J; all others were non-productive. Following IMGT convention, CDR3 was defined as the stretch from the second conserved V-encoded cysteine to the conserved J-encoded phenylalanine. The earlier analysis of about 500 of the donors excluded sequences that lacked an unambiguous match to a single V gene segment. An earlier analysis of 587 of the donors called V segments functional above 56.7% productive rearrangements and segregating when the between-donor standard deviation exceeded 5%. A statistical classification framework was developed to diagnose cytomegalovirus status using the catalog of TCR beta chain sequences. In a later analysis, V and J genes were assigned by comparing TCR nucleotide sequences against IMGT/GENE-DB human TR gene sequences. In a later analysis, CDR3 sequences and most-parsimonious VDJ recombination scenarios were assigned using the TCRdist pipeline. In a later analysis, each TCR beta chain was defined by its CDR3 amino acid sequence together with its V-gene family, and reads lacking a unique V-gene family were excluded. To address suspected cross-contamination and a sequencing artifact, a later analysis removed some 620 highly shared, low-generation-probability nucleotide sequences. In a later analysis, a clonal expansion index was calculated for each public chain from normalized within-repertoire ranks of inferred template counts. In a later analysis, generation probabilities were computed using a VDJ recombination model fitted to out-of-frame rearrangements, and the results were checked against IGoR. In a later analysis, TCR-TCR, TCR-HLA and TCR-CMV co-occurrence was scored with hypergeometric tests, and a repertoire-size bias correction was applied to TCR pairs. False discovery rates were estimated in a later analysis by permuting HLA or CMV assignments 20 times. A later analysis grouped co-occurring TCRs with DBSCAN, adding TCRdist sequence similarity when clustering within HLA-allele-positive subsets. Repertoires with fewer than 30,000 or more than 120,000 public chains, plus five repertoires with anomalous nucleotide sharing, were excluded from co-occurrence clustering. TCRdb provides this immuneACCESS table in a form limited to in-frame rearrangements. Some clones are lacking; in checked studies, under half of them reflect an unresolved V gene, and why the rest are absent is not known. V, J and clone size are those of that table, while D and trimming were read from the DNA. The sample data list about 130,000 clones, and roughly 75% of these were observed just once. Clones ranked in the top ten supply roughly 1.2% of the sample.

The cohort consisted of 666 healthy bone marrow donors. At the time of sampling, all cohort members were nominally healthy, though unrecorded immune exposures were likely present. The donor was CMV seronegative and was included in the group of several hundred seronegative cohort members. Each donor provided a peripheral blood sample, and peripheral blood mononuclear cells were used for TCR beta sequencing. Genomic DNA extraction from the blood cell samples was performed with the Qiagen DNeasy Blood Extraction Kit. The chain was built from TRBV5-4 and TRBJ2-7; 7 bases in the junction line up with TRBD1. The receptor was derived from a female donor in good health and CMV-seronegative. Sequencing was done on a sample of PBMCs. The CDR3 protein is CASSSGQSYEQYF. The nucleotides read TGTGCCAGCAGCTCGGGACAGTCCTACGAGCAGTACTTC.